The next 26 T cell receptor beta chains were all read from a single sample in a study of T cell repertoires in cytomegalovirus infection. One entry per CDR3 protein, called by TCRdb with MiXCR from the reads. This table holds about 260,000 distinct CDR3 sequences, around 15% found once. Source material: PBMCs. These receptors were obtained from a human donor in good health (CMV status not recorded). Some clones in this sample may be carry-over from other donors' samples.

This clonotype was counted a single time. Since a much larger clone is just one base distant, this may be a read error. This sequence joins TRBV6-1 and TRBJ1-5; D is possibly TRBD1 (6 bases). The CDR3 has 13 residues. Germline V CDR1 and CDR2: MNHNS, SASEGT. Here the CDR3 DNA reads TGTCCCAGCAGTCCGACCCGGGGGCAGTCCCAGCATTTT. It codes for CPSSPTRGQSQHF.

This clonotype occurred many times. The chain combines TRBV28 with TRBJ2-6, with 8 positions matching TRBD2. The germline gives CDR1 MDHEN, CDR2 SYDVKM. The length of the CDR3 is 16 residues. V trimming: 6 bases; J trimming: 4 bases; junction bases outside the gene matches: 8. The CDR3 DNA is TGTGCCAGCAGCATCCGGGAGGGCCCCGGGGCCAACGTCCTGACTTTC. It codes for CASSIREGPGANVLTF.

This clonotype has just a few counts. The chain couples TRBV20-1 to TRBJ2-7; D is uncertain. V was cut by 1 base and J by 7 bases, with 17 bases left in between. CDR3 length: 14 amino acids. CDR1 DFQATT and CDR2 SNEGSKA come from the germline V gene (reference sequence). CDR3 in DNA: TGCAGTGCTAGAGTTGACGAGATACCTGGAGAGCAGTACTTC. This codes for CSARVDEIPGEQYF.

This clonotype occurred many times. This rearrangement joins TRBV7-3 to TRBJ2-1; weak D call: TRBD2 (6 bases). Germline-derived CDR1 and CDR2 are SGHTA and FQGTGA. The CDR3 length is 16 residues. V was shortened by 2 bases and J by 0 bases, with 11 bases between the two germline ends. As DNA, the CDR3 is TGTGCCAGCAGCTTATACCGGGGGAACTCCTACAATGAGCAGTTCTTC. This gives the protein CASSLYRGNSYNEQFF.

This clonotype occurred many times. The J gene is TRBJ2-7, the V gene TRBV27; 7 nucleotides line up with TRBD1. The CDR3 loop spans 15 amino acids. With V trimmed by 3 bases and J by 2 bases, 7 bases remained unmatched. Germline CDR1 reads MNHEY; CDR2 reads SMNVEV (reference sequence). The CDR3 loop reads CASSFNRGSAYEQYF. The CDR3, as DNA: TGTGCCAGCAGTTTTAACAGGGGATCAGCCTACGAGCAGTACTTC.

This clonotype was seen at least ten times. The chain employs TRBV6-1 and TRBJ1-1; D is unclear. The CDR3 has 15 amino acids. Per germline, CDR1 MNHNS and CDR2 SASEGT. V lost 1 base and J 1 base, leaving 10 bases between the germline ends. The CDR3 DNA sequence: TGTGCCAGCAGTGAAGTAGTCAGTAGGAACACTGAAGCTTTCTTT. The encoded protein is CASSEVVSRNTEAFF.

This clonotype was recorded many times. The chain carries TRBV7-9 and TRBJ2-1, with 10 bases lining up with TRBD1. Germline assignment: CDR1 SEHNR and CDR2 FQNEAQ (reference sequence). The J segment lost 6 bases and the V segment lost 5 bases, leaving 7 bases of the junction unmatched. The CDR3 extends over 15 amino acids. The CDR3 reads CASSASRQGANEQFF. The CDR3 nucleotides read TGTGCCAGCAGCGCCTCGAGACAGGGGGCCAATGAGCAGTTCTTC.

CDR3 nucleotide sequence: TGTGCCAGCAGCTCGGAGCACGAGCAGTACTTC. Its protein is CASSSEHEQYF. This rearrangement joins TRBV7-9 to TRBJ2-7; D is undetermined. CDR1 is SEHNR, CDR2 FQNEAQ, per germline (reference sequence). The CDR3 length is 11 residues. Between the trimmed V and J ends, which lost 4 bases and 5 bases, there was a span of 6 bases.

V and J are TRBV29-1 and TRBJ2-2; D uncertain. Germline CDR1 and CDR2: SQVTM and ANQGSEA. The V and J ends lost 5 bases and 0 bases respectively, with 7 bases between them. The CDR3 is 13 residues long. In DNA, the CDR3 is TGCAGCGTTACGGTAACGAACACCGGGGAGCTGTTTTTT. Translating gives CSVTVTNTGELFF.

This clonotype was seen a few times. The CDR3 is CSVDPIEEETQYF. DNA for the CDR3: TGCAGCGTTGATCCGATCGAAGAAGAGACCCAGTACTTC. The V gene is TRBV29-1, the J gene TRBJ2-5; D is uncertain. CDR3 length: 13 residues. The V end was cut by 3 bases, the J end by 3 bases, with 11 bases between. Germline CDR1 reads SQVTM; CDR2 reads ANQGSEA.

This clonotype has at least ten counts. This chain joins TRBV7-2 and TRBJ1-5; TRBD1 might be the D (6 bases). CDR1 is SGHTA and CDR2 is FQGNSA in the germline V gene. The length of the CDR3 is 13 residues. V was trimmed by 4 bases and J by 7 bases, leaving 11 bases between them. CDR3 sequence (DNA): TGTGCCAGCAGCTCACAGGGTTTGCAGCCCCAGCATTTT. It codes for CASSSQGLQPQHF. Full variable domain (missing parts from reference TRBV7-2 and TRBJ1-5): GAGVSQSPSNKVTEKGKDVELRCDPISGHTALYWYRQSLGQGLEFLIYFQGNSAPDKSGLPSDRFSAERTGGSVSTLTIQRTQQEDSAVYLCASSSQGLQPQHFGDGTRLSIL.

This clonotype came up many times. CDR3 residues: CASSLAAAQYF. CDR3 nucleotides: TGTGCCAGCAGTTTAGCCGCTGCGCAGTATTTT. This sequence joins TRBV12-3 or TRBV12-4 and TRBJ2-3; no definite D call. Trimming pared 0 bases from V and 10 bases from J, leaving 5 bases between. The CDR3 runs 11 residues.

This clonotype came up many times. Its ends do not fully match the called genes, so a read error is possible. The J gene is TRBJ1-5, the V gene TRBV7-2, with D tentatively TRBD1 (5 bases). In germline, CDR1 is SGHTA, CDR2 FQGNSA. The CDR3 spans 13 residues. This CDR3 is CASGLQGYQPQHF. The CDR3, as DNA: TGTGCCAGCGGCTTGCAGGGTTATCAGCCCCAGCATTTT. The full variable domain, completed using reference TRBV7-2 and TRBJ1-5, is GAGVSQSPSNKVTEKGKDVELRCDPISGHTALYWYRQSLGQGLEFLIYFQGNSAPDKSGLPSDRFSAERTGGSVSTLTIQRTQQEDSAVYLCASGLQGYQPQHFGDGTRLSIL.

This clonotype showed up just a few times. The chain combines TRBV9 with TRBJ1-2; D remains unclear. V shed 4 bases and J shed 7 bases, with 17 bases lying between them. CDR1 SGDLS and CDR2 YYNGEE come from the germline V gene. The CDR3 covers 14 residues. The DNA for the CDR3 is TGTGCCAGCAGCCTCCGGGAGGGAGGATTTGGCTACACCTTC. Translated: CASSLREGGFGYTF.

There are a few counts of this clonotype. The DNA of the CDR3 is TGTGCCAGTATGGGACTAGCGGACAATGAGCAGTTCTTC. This sequence encodes CASMGLADNEQFF. This chain links TRBV19 with TRBJ2-1; TRBD2 matches 11 bases. This CDR3 contains 13 residues. From germline, CDR1 is LNHDA and CDR2 SQIVND (reference sequence). J was trimmed by 5 bases and V by 7 bases; bases with no gene match: 1.

The chain links TRBV5-5 to TRBJ2-3; TRBD1 agrees at 7 bases. With V trimmed by 0 bases and J by 1 base, 2 bases remained unmatched. Germline loops: CDR1 SGHKS, CDR2 YYEKEE (reference sequence). The CDR3 extends over 15 amino acids. CDR3 coding DNA: TGTGCCAGCAGCTTGGTAGGGACAGGCACAGATACGCAGTATTTT. Its translation: CASSLVGTGTDTQYF.

This chain links TRBV4-1 with TRBJ2-1; D may be TRBD2 (5 bases). The CDR3 contains 14 residues. V was clipped by 0 bases and J by 7 bases, with 10 bases between them. CDR1 and CDR2 (germline): MGHRA, YSYEKL. The CDR3 DNA sequence: TGCGCCAGCAGCCAAGACCTAGTAGCGAATGAGCAGTTCTTC. Translated: CASSQDLVANEQFF.

The rearrangement links TRBV7-6 to TRBJ1-4; weak D call: TRBD1 (5 bases). The CDR3 has 15 amino acids. Trimming took off 1 base at V and 6 bases at J, with 12 bases between the two ends. From germline, CDR1 is SGHVS and CDR2 FNYEAQ. The CDR3 reads CASSLGRRDDEKLFF. In nucleotides, the CDR3 is TGTGCCAGCAGCTTAGGGCGCAGGGATGATGAAAAACTGTTTTTT. The whole variable domain, filled in from reference TRBV7-6 and TRBJ1-4, reads GAGVSQSPRYKVTKRGQDVALRCDPISGHVSLYWYRQALGQGPEFLTYFNYEAQQDKSGLPNDRFSAERPEGSISTLTIQRTEQRDSAMYRCASSLGRRDDEKLFFGSGTQLSVL.

This chain connects TRBV12-3 or TRBV12-4 to TRBJ1-5; 7 nucleotides match TRBD1. CDR3 length: 15 amino acids. Trimming removed 2 bases from V and 7 bases from J; junction bases left unmatched: 8. This chain's CDR3 is CASSLTPTGRQPQHF. The CDR3 DNA is TGTGCCAGCAGTTTAACCCCGACAGGGAGGCAGCCCCAGCATTTT.

A few counts support this clonotype. The chain is built from TRBV27 and TRBJ1-5, with D maybe TRBD1 (5 bases). The V end lost 5 bases, the J end lost 5 bases, and 16 bases lay between the germline ends. The germline gives CDR1 MNHEY, CDR2 SMNVEV (reference sequence). The CDR3 has 15 amino acids. CDR3 coding DNA: TGTGCCAGCAGTGGACGGACCGGGGGGGATCAGCCCCAGCATTTT. Translation gives CASSGRTGGDQPQHF.

This clonotype was counted many times. The chain combines TRBV12-3 or TRBV12-4 with TRBJ1-3, with D maybe TRBD1 (6 bases). Trimming cost V 2 bases and J 8 bases, with 10 bases left between them. CDR3 length equals 13 residues. The chain's CDR3 is CASSLWGRDTIYF. The DNA for the CDR3 is TGTGCCAGCAGTTTATGGGGGCGAGACACCATATATTTT.

Many counts were recorded for this clonotype. The chain carries TRBV28 and TRBJ2-1; 8 bases are shared with TRBD2. Losses at the gene ends were 6 bases for V and 0 bases for J; bases not matched to a gene: 10. CDR1 and CDR2 (germline): MDHEN, SYDVKM. This CDR3 region has 17 residues. DNA of the CDR3: TGTGCCAGCAGCCTAGGACTAGCTGAAAGCTCCTACAATGAGCAGTTCTTC. This encodes CASSLGLAESSYNEQFF. The full variable domain, in which reference TRBV28 and TRBJ2-1 provide the parts outside the CDR3, is DVKVTQSSRYLVKRTGEKVFLECVQDMDHENMFWYRQDPGLGLRLIYFSYDVKMKEKGDIPEGYSVSREKKERFSLILESASTNQTSMYLCASSLGLAESSYNEQFFGPGTRLTVL.

Only a few counts were recorded for this clonotype. The chain combines TRBV2 with TRBJ2-2; TRBD2 is a possible D gene (5 bases). Trimming cost V 8 bases and J 1 base, with 8 bases left between them. CDR1 is SNHLY and CDR2 is FYNNEI in the germline V gene. This CDR3 is 13 amino acids long. CDR3 bases: TGTGCCAGCGCAAGCGGGAACACCGGGGAGCTGTTTTTT. Its protein is CASASGNTGELFF.

CDR3 sequence: CASSLRQGRQPQHF. CDR3 sequence (DNA): TGTGCCAGCAGCCTCCGACAGGGACGGCAGCCCCAGCATTTT. The rearrangement links TRBV12-3 or TRBV12-4 to TRBJ1-5; 7 positions agree with TRBD1. V lost 6 bases, J lost 7 bases, and 9 bases stayed unmatched. The CDR3 contains 14 residues.

This clonotype was seen at least ten times. This could be a read error, since a much larger clone is one nucleotide away. Here the CDR3 reads CASSLVRGTYEQYF. CDR3 in DNA: TGTGCCAGCAGCTTAGTCAGGGGGACCTACGAGCAGTACTTC. The chain has TRBV7-2 and TRBJ2-7; the match to TRBD1 covers 7 bases. The CDR3 length is 14 residues. Germline loops: CDR1 SGHTA, CDR2 FQGNSA. With V trimmed by 1 base and J by 2 bases, 2 bases remained unmatched.

The rearrangement joins TRBV6-2 or TRBV6-3 to TRBJ2-7; unclear D gene. CDR1 and CDR2 from the germline V gene are MNHEY and SVGEGT. There are 11 residues in the CDR3. V was cut by 2 bases and J by 3 bases, with 2 bases left in between. CDR3 loop: CASSYVYEQYF. Here the CDR3 DNA reads TGTGCCAGCAGTTACGTCTACGAGCAGTACTTC.